A single sample gave rise to the 32 T cell receptor beta chains below, sequenced in a study of blood T cell repertoires in COVID-19. TCRdb keeps only in-frame clones here, not all; method: immunoSEQ multiplex PCR. The sample holds roughly 300,000 clones, 90% seen once. What was sequenced was PBMCs or T cells enriched from blood (not recorded which). These receptors all come from a woman in her thirties who had recovered from COVID-19.

This chain uses TRBV5-6 with TRBJ1-5, with D maybe TRBD1 (6 bases). This CDR3 contains 15 residues. Trimming took 2 bases from V and 3 from J, leaving 12 bases between them. CDR1 SGHDT and CDR2 YYEEEE come from the germline V gene. CDR3 in DNA: TGTGCCAGCAGCTTCAGGGGATTGTACAATCAGCCCCAGCATTTT. Translation gives CASSFRGLYNQPQHF.

This rearrangement joins TRBV19 to TRBJ2-1; tentative D call: TRBD2 (5 bases). The CDR3 loop spans 14 amino acids. The V and J ends lost 4 bases and 5 bases respectively, with 12 bases between them. Germline CDR1 is LNHDA and CDR2 is SQIVND (reference sequence). CDR3 in amino acids: CASSRGMIDNEQFF. As DNA, the CDR3 is TGTGCCAGTAGTAGAGGGATGATCGACAATGAGCAGTTCTTC.

The chain is built from TRBV19 and TRBJ2-7; 14 bases match TRBD2. CDR3 length equals 16 residues. The germline gives CDR1 LNHDA, CDR2 SQIVND (reference sequence). V gave up 4 bases and J gave up 7 bases; unmatched junction bases: 9. This CDR3 is CASSTWTSGRLREQYF. The DNA for the CDR3 is TGTGCCAGTAGTACTTGGACTAGCGGGAGGTTGAGGGAGCAGTACTTC.

The genes are TRBV11-3 and TRBJ2-2, with a weak D call TRBD1 (6 bases). Between the trimmed V and J ends, which lost 6 bases and 4 bases, there was a span of 12 bases. The CDR3 runs to 14 residues. Germline assignment: CDR1 SGHNT and CDR2 YENEEA. The CDR3 protein is CASSPGQSTGELFF. The CDR3 DNA sequence: TGTGCCAGCAGTCCCGGACAGAGCACCGGGGAGCTGTTTTTT. Drawing the rest from reference TRBV11-3 and TRBJ2-2, the complete variable domain is EAGVVQSPRYKIIEKKQPVAFWCNPISGHNTLYWYLQNLGQGPELLIRYENEEAVDDSQLPKDRFSAERLKGVDSTLKIQPAELGDSAVYLCASSPGQSTGELFFGEGSRLTVL.

The chain joins TRBV30 to TRBJ2-5; TRBD2 might be the D (6 bases). CDR3 size: 13 residues. Germline lookup yields CDR1 GTSNPN and CDR2 SVGIG (reference sequence). Trimming pared 2 bases from V and 2 bases from J, leaving 9 bases between. The CDR3 reads CAWSLGGQETQYF. The CDR3 region has the DNA TGTGCCTGGAGTCTGGGGGGACAAGAGACCCAGTACTTC. The full variable domain, with the rest looked up from reference TRBV30 and TRBJ2-5, is SQTIHQWPATLVQPVGSPLSLECTVEGTSNPNLYWYRQAAGRGLQLLFYSVGIGQISSEVPQNLSASRPQDRQFILSSKKLLLSDSGFYLCAWSLGGQETQYFGPGTRLLVL.

The chain employs TRBV12-3 or TRBV12-4 and TRBJ1-2; D remains unclear. The CDR3 extends over 13 amino acids. Trimming removed 6 bases from V and 6 bases from J, with 14 bases in between. CDR3 protein: CASSPIPLDGYTF. CDR3 nucleotides: TGTGCCAGCAGCCCTATCCCGTTGGATGGCTACACCTTC.

V usage is TRBV7-2 and J usage is TRBJ1-1, with D possibly matching TRBD1 (6 bases). The CDR3 contains 15 residues. CDR1 and CDR2 from the germline V gene are SGHTA and FQGNSA. V lost 1 base and J lost 7, with 16 bases in between. The CDR3 sequence: CASSLDQGQRGEAFF. The CDR3 nucleotides read TGTGCCAGCAGCTTAGATCAGGGACAAAGGGGTGAAGCTTTCTTT.

The rearrangement links TRBV20-1 to TRBJ2-7; TRBD2 matches at 7 bases. CDR3 size: 13 residues. V lost 3 bases, J lost 3 bases, and 5 bases stayed unmatched. From germline, CDR1 is DFQATT and CDR2 SNEGSKA (reference sequence). In nucleotides, the CDR3 is TGCAGTGCTAGTGGACTAGACCACTACGAGCAGTACTTC. Protein product: CSASGLDHYEQYF.

This chain joins TRBV9 and TRBJ1-4, with D unclear. Germline V gives CDR1 SGDLS, CDR2 YYNGEE. The CDR3 runs to 16 residues. The V and J ends lost 4 bases and 2 bases respectively, with 15 bases between them. The CDR3 DNA reads TGTGCCAGCAGCCCAGGTGCTGTCGCCACTAATGAAAAACTGTTTTTT. Translation gives CASSPGAVATNEKLFF.

V and J are TRBV19 and TRBJ2-7, with D perhaps matching TRBD1 (5 bases). Trimming took off 3 bases at V and 6 bases at J, with 9 bases between the two ends. CDR1 is LNHDA and CDR2 is SQIVND in the germline V gene (reference sequence). The CDR3 sequence is 12 residues long. CDR3 DNA sequence: TGTGCCAGTAGTATGTCTCAGGGCGAGCAGTACTTC. Protein: CASSMSQGEQYF.

The V and J genes are TRBV15 and TRBJ1-3; D unclear. The V and J ends lost 1 base and 4 bases respectively, with 8 bases between them. CDR1 and CDR2 (germline): LNHNV, YYDKDF (reference sequence). The CDR3 is 14 amino acids. CDR3 bases: TGTGCCACCAGCAGAGTTAATTCCGGAAACACCATATATTTT. Protein sequence: CATSRVNSGNTIYF.

The chain carries TRBV15 and TRBJ2-3, with 8 nucleotides matching TRBD2. Germline CDR1 is LNHNV and CDR2 is YYDKDF (reference sequence). CDR3 size: 15 residues. The J segment lost 4 bases and the V segment lost 6 bases, leaving 9 bases of the junction unmatched. The CDR3 reads CATRRGLAGPDTQYF. The CDR3 nucleotides are TGTGCCACCAGACGTGGACTAGCCGGCCCAGATACGCAGTATTTT.

CDR3 loop: CASSFGCLRTATYNEQFF. As DNA, the CDR3 is TGTGCCAGCAGTTTTGGTTGCCTTCGTACTGCAACCTACAATGAGCAGTTCTTC. The rearrangement joins TRBV28 to TRBJ2-1; D call uncertain. The V end lost 3 bases, the J end lost 2 bases, and 20 bases lay between the germline ends. Germline assignment: CDR1 MDHEN and CDR2 SYDVKM. CDR3 length: 18 residues.

The chain has TRBV5-1 and TRBJ1-1; D is uncertain. V lost 0 bases and J 7 bases, leaving 10 bases between the germline ends. The CDR3 is made up of 13 amino acids. The V gene's germline CDR1 is SGHRS and CDR2 YFSETQ. The CDR3 bases are TGCGCCAGCAGCTTGGACCCGGGTAGTGAAGCTTTCTTT. It specifies CASSLDPGSEAFF.

The CDR3 region is CASSLASRDVKYGYTF. Written as DNA, the CDR3 is TGTGCCAGCAGCTTAGCCTCGCGGGACGTCAAATATGGCTACACCTTC. The rearrangement joins TRBV7-2 to TRBJ1-2; the D gene is possibly TRBD1 (5 bases). Germline CDR1 reads SGHTA; CDR2 reads FQGNSA. Deletions cut 0 bases from V and 5 bases from J, with 16 bases between. CDR3 length equals 16 residues.

The rearrangement joins TRBV13 to TRBJ2-7; the match to TRBD2 covers 7 bases. Germline CDR1 is PRHDT and CDR2 is FYEKMQ (reference sequence). V gave up 2 bases and J gave up 5 bases; unmatched junction bases: 9. The CDR3 covers 15 residues. The CDR3 sequence is CASSLWGGRINEQYF. In DNA, the CDR3 is TGTGCCAGCAGCTTATGGGGCGGGAGAATCAACGAGCAGTACTTC. Full variable domain (missing parts from reference TRBV13 and TRBJ2-7): AAGVIQSPRHLIKEKRETATLKCYPIPRHDTVYWYQQGPGQDPQFLISFYEKMQSDKGSIPDRFSAQQFSDYHSELNMSSLELGDSALYFCASSLWGGRINEQYFGPGTRLTVT.

This chain joins TRBV27 and TRBJ1-5; D might be TRBD1 (5 bases). V was clipped by 6 bases and J by 3 bases, with 21 bases between them. The CDR3 has 17 residues. Germline V lookup: CDR1 MNHEY, CDR2 SMNVEV (reference sequence). CDR3: CASSPSEGRGPNQPQHF. The CDR3 nucleotides are TGTGCCAGCAGCCCAAGCGAGGGGAGGGGCCCCAATCAGCCCCAGCATTTT.

This clone was seen just once. The rearrangement links TRBV14 to TRBJ1-5, with 9 positions matching TRBD1. CDR1 is SGHDN, CDR2 FVKESK, per germline. The V segment lost 4 bases and the J segment 6 bases; nucleotides outside the gene matches: 7. The CDR3 totals 15 residues. This CDR3 is CASSPGTGFSQPQHF. The CDR3 DNA is TGTGCCAGCAGCCCCGGGACAGGGTTTTCTCAGCCCCAGCATTTT.

V and J are TRBV5-1 and TRBJ2-1; 8 bases align to TRBD2. The CDR3 is made up of 15 amino acids. With V trimmed by 0 bases and J by 7 bases, 6 bases remained unmatched. Per the germline V gene, CDR1 is SGHRS and CDR2 is YFSETQ. CDR3 amino acids: CASSLDVAGSNEQFF. In nucleotides, the CDR3 is TGCGCCAGCAGCTTGGATGTAGCGGGGTCGAATGAGCAGTTCTTC.

J is TRBJ1-3 and V is TRBV7-9; D is unresolved. Trimming shortened V by 1 base and J by 0 bases, and 13 bases separated the two germline ends. Germline V gene sequence: CDR1 SEHNR, CDR2 FQNEAQ (reference sequence). The CDR3 has 17 residues. This CDR3 reads CASSLDSERYSGNTIYF. CDR3 nucleotides: TGTGCCAGCAGCTTAGATTCTGAGCGTTACTCTGGAAACACCATATATTTT.

The chain is built from TRBV28 and TRBJ1-1; D is possibly TRBD1 (6 bases). The V and J ends lost 3 bases and 1 base respectively, with 15 bases between them. There are 16 residues in the CDR3. Germline CDR1 reads MDHEN; CDR2 reads SYDVKM. Here the CDR3 reads CASSFTGQRRNTEAFF. The CDR3 DNA is TGTGCCAGCAGTTTTACGGGACAACGGCGGAACACTGAAGCTTTCTTT. Together with reference TRBV28 and TRBJ1-1, the CDR3 gives the full variable domain: DVKVTQSSRYLVKRTGEKVFLECVQDMDHENMFWYRQDPGLGLRLIYFSYDVKMKEKGDIPEGYSVSREKKERFSLILESASTNQTSMYLCASSFTGQRRNTEAFFGQGTRLTVV.

The genes are TRBV27 and TRBJ1-6, with TRBD1 as a possible D gene (6 bases). With 1 base removed from V and 14 bases from J, the gap between germline ends came to 18 bases. Looked up from germline, CDR1 is MNHEY and CDR2 is SMNVEV (reference sequence). The CDR3 runs to 15 residues. CDR3 amino acids: CASSLLGPDRSTLHF. The CDR3 bases are TGTGCCAGCAGTTTATTAGGACCCGACAGGTCGACCCTCCACTTT.

This sequence joins TRBV30 and TRBJ2-5, with D hard to call. Germline CDR1 and CDR2: GTSNPN and SVGIG (reference sequence). Trimming removed 5 bases from V and 5 bases from J, with 9 bases in between. The CDR3 totals 11 residues. The CDR3 DNA follows: TGTGCCTGGGAAAACTGGGAGACCCAGTACTTC. This codes for CAWENWETQYF.

The V call is TRBV30, the J call TRBJ1-2; TRBD1 matches 12 bases. The CDR3 is made up of 15 amino acids. Germline loops: CDR1 GTSNPN, CDR2 SVGIG (reference sequence). After removal of 8 bases from V and 2 bases from J, the junction contained 9 bases not matched to a gene. CDR3 residues: CAGRDRGPLNYGYTF. CDR3 nucleotide sequence: TGTGCCGGCCGGGACAGGGGGCCCTTAAACTATGGCTACACCTTC.

The CDR3 loop reads CASSEEGSSEAFF. CDR3 nucleotide sequence: TGTGCCAGCAGTGAGGAGGGGTCCTCTGAAGCTTTCTTT. The genes are TRBV2 and TRBJ1-1, with D perhaps TRBD1 (5 bases). V was trimmed by 3 bases and J by 6 bases, leaving 11 bases between them. The CDR3 is made up of 13 amino acids. Germline V gene data show CDR1 as SNHLY and CDR2 as FYNNEI.

The chain links TRBV10-3 to TRBJ2-3; TRBD2 might be the D (6 bases). The V end lost 0 bases, the J end lost 6 bases, and 22 bases lay between the germline ends. Germline values: CDR1 ENHRY, CDR2 SYGVKD. The CDR3 loop spans 18 amino acids. The CDR3 is CAISESTGAGTLRDTQYF. DNA of the CDR3: TGTGCCATCAGTGAGTCGACTGGGGCGGGGACCCTAAGGGATACGCAGTATTTT.

The chain has TRBV10-3 and TRBJ2-1; TRBD2 matches 11 bases. The V gene's germline CDR1 is ENHRY and CDR2 SYGVKD. Germline trimming cut 2 bases from V and 2 bases from J; bases unmatched to any gene: 5. CDR3 length: 17 residues. The CDR3 loop is CAISETSGSIAYNEQFF. The CDR3 nucleotides read TGTGCCATCAGTGAGACTAGCGGGAGTATAGCCTACAATGAGCAGTTCTTC.

The chain is built from TRBV29-1 and TRBJ2-7; 7 positions agree with TRBD2. CDR3 length: 14 amino acids. The ends lost 7 bases at V and 0 bases at J; junction bases unmatched: 9. Germline V lookup: CDR1 SQVTM, CDR2 ANQGSEA. The CDR3 loop is CSASAGESSYEQYF. Here the CDR3 DNA reads TGCAGCGCATCGGCGGGAGAGAGCTCCTACGAGCAGTACTTC.

This clone was seen once. The DNA for the CDR3 is TGTGCCAGCAGCCAAACTAGCGGGAGCATTGGTGAGCAGTTCTTC. Amino acids: CASSQTSGSIGEQFF. The chain uses TRBV14 and TRBJ2-1; TRBD2 agrees at 11 bases. Germline trimming cut 2 bases from V and 9 bases from J; bases unmatched to any gene: 6. CDR1 and CDR2 from the germline V gene are SGHDN and FVKESK. The CDR3 extends over 15 amino acids. The full variable domain, completed using reference TRBV14 and TRBJ2-1, is EAGVTQFPSHSVIEKGQTVTLRCDPISGHDNLYWYRRVMGKEIKFLLHFVKESKQDESGMPNNRFLAERTGGTYSTLKVQPAELEDSGVYFCASSQTSGSIGEQFFGPGTRLTVL.

The rearrangement joins TRBV7-2 to TRBJ1-2, with D maybe TRBD1 (5 bases). The V gene lost 10 bases and the J gene lost 3 bases, with 12 bases spanning the gap. The CDR3 runs to 12 residues. Germline CDR1 reads SGHTA; CDR2 reads FQGNSA. The CDR3 DNA reads as TGTGCCACCATAGGGGTTGACTATGGCTACACCTTC. This encodes CATIGVDYGYTF.

V gene TRBV28 combines with J gene TRBJ1-1, with 7 bases that match TRBD1. This CDR3 has 14 amino acids. V was pared by 4 bases and J by 5 bases, with 7 bases of the junction left unmatched. In germline, CDR1 is MDHEN, CDR2 SYDVKM. This CDR3 reads CASSWAGGRTEAFF. CDR3 DNA sequence: TGTGCCAGCAGTTGGGCAGGGGGGAGAACTGAAGCTTTCTTT.

The chain links TRBV7-2 to TRBJ2-1; D ambiguous. CDR1 and CDR2 from the germline V gene are SGHTA and FQGNSA. This CDR3 is built from 13 residues. Trimming cost V 1 base and J 9 bases, with 10 bases left between them. The DNA for the CDR3 is TGTGCCAGCAGCTTAGTATTGCAGCGTGAGCAGTTCTTC. This sequence encodes CASSLVLQREQFF.